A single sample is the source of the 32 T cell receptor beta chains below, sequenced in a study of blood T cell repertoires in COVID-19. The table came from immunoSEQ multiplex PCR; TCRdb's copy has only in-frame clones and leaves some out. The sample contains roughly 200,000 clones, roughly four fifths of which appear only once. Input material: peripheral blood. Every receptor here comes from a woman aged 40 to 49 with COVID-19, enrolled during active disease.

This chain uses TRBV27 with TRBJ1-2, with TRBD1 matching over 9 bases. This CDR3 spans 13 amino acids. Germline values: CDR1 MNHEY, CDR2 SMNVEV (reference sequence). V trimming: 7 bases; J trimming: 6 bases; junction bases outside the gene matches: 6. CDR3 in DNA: TGTGCCAGCACTGGACAGGGGAGGCATGGCTACACCTTC. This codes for CASTGQGRHGYTF.

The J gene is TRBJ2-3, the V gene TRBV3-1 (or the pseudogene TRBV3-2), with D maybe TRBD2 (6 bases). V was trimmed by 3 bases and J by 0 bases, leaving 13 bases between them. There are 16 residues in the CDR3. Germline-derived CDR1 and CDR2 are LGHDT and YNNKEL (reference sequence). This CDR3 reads CASSQVGGASTDTQYF. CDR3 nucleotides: TGTGCCAGCAGCCAGGTCGGAGGGGCTAGCACAGATACGCAGTATTTT.

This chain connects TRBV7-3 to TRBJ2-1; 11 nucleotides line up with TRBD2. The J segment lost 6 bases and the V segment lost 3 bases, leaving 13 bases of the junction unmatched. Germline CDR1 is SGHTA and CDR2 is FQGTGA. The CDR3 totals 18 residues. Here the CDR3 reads CASSLGPIAGGPGNEQFF. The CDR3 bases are TGTGCCAGCAGCTTGGGTCCCATAGCGGGAGGGCCTGGCAATGAGCAGTTCTTC.

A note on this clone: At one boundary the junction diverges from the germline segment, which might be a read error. The CDR3 loop reads CASSERFF. The DNA for the CDR3 is TGTGCCAGCAGCGAGCGGTTCTTC. The V call is TRBV2, the J call TRBJ2-1; no clear D gene. This CDR3 contains 8 residues. Germline V gene lookup returns CDR1 SNHLY and CDR2 FYNNEI.

CDR3 in amino acids: CASSPQGRENTEAFF. CDR3 in DNA: TGTGCCAGCAGCCCGCAAGGACGGGAGAACACTGAAGCTTTCTTT. This chain links TRBV7-9 with TRBJ1-1; D gene uncertain. Germline-derived CDR1 and CDR2 are SEHNR and FQNEAQ (reference sequence). This CDR3 has 15 residues. With 5 bases removed from V and 1 base from J, the gap between germline ends came to 14 bases.

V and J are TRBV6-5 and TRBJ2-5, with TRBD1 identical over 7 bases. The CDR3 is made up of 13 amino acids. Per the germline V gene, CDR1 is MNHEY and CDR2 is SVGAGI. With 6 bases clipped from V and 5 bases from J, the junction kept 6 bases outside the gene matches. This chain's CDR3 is CASSRTGVETQYF. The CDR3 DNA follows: TGTGCCAGCAGCCGGACAGGTGTCGAGACCCAGTACTTC.

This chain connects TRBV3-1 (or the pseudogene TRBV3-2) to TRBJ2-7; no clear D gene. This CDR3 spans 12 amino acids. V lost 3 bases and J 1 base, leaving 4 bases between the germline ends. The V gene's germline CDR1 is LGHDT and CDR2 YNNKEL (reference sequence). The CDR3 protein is CASSHASYEQYF. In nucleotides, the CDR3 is TGTGCCAGCAGCCATGCGTCCTACGAGCAGTACTTC.

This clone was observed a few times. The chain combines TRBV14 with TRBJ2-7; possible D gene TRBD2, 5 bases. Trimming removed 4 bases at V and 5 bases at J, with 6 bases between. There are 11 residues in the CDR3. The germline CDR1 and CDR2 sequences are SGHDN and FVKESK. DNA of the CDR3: TGTGCCAGCAGCCGAGGGAACGAGCAGTACTTC. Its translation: CASSRGNEQYF.

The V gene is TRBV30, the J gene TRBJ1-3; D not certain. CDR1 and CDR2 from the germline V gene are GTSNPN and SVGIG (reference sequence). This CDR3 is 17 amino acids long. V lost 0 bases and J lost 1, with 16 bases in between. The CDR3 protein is CAWSVRLGRNSGNTIYF. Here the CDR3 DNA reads TGTGCCTGGAGTGTAAGACTGGGGAGAAATTCTGGAAACACCATATATTTT.

The CDR3 here is CASSEPGTGTNEQFF. The CDR3 bases are TGTGCCAGCAGCGAACCCGGGACAGGGACCAATGAGCAGTTCTTC. V usage is TRBV5-6 and J usage is TRBJ2-1; 9 bases align to TRBD1. V shed 4 bases and J 6 bases; nucleotides not matched to a gene: 8. The CDR3 contains 15 residues. From germline, CDR1 is SGHDT and CDR2 YYEEEE.

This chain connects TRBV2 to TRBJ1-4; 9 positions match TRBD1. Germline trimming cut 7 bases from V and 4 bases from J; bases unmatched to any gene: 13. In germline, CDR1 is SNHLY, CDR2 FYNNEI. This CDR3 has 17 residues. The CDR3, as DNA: TGTGCCAGCAAGGAAGACAGGGGGGCGGGGCTTAATGAAAAACTGTTTTTT. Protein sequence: CASKEDRGAGLNEKLFF. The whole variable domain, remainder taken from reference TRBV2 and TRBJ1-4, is EPEVTQTPSHQVTQMGQEVILRCVPISNHLYFYWYRQILGQKVEFLVSFYNNEISEKSEIFDDQFSVERPDGSNFTLKIRSTKLEDSAMYFCASKEDRGAGLNEKLFFGSGTQLSVL.

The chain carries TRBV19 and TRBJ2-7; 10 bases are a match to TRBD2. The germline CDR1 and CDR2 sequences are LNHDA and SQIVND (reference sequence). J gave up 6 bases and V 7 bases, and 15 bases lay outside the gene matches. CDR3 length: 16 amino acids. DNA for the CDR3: TGTGCCAGTACCCGCCTAGCGGGAGAGGGGAGGGGCGAGCAGTACTTC. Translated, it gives CASTRLAGEGRGEQYF. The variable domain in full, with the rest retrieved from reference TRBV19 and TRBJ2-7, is DGGITQSPKYLFRKEGQNVTLSCEQNLNHDAMYWYRQDPGQGLRLIYYSQIVNDFQKGDIAEGYSVSREKKESFPLTVTSAQKNPTAFYLCASTRLAGEGRGEQYFGPGTRLTVT.

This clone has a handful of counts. CDR3 residues: CASSRGGTYEQYF. CDR3 nucleotides: TGTGCCAGCAGCAGAGGGGGCACCTACGAGCAGTACTTC. V gene TRBV7-9 combines with J gene TRBJ2-7; 7 bases map to TRBD1. V trimming: 5 bases; J trimming: 2 bases; junction bases outside the gene matches: 3. Germline V lookup: CDR1 SEHNR, CDR2 FQNEAQ (reference sequence). The CDR3 extends over 13 amino acids.

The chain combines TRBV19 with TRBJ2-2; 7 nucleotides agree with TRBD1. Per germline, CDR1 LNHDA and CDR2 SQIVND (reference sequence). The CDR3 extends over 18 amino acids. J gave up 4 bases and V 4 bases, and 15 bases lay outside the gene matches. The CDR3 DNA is TGTGCCAGTAGTACAACTAGACAGGGAACGGGTGCCACCGGGGAGCTGTTTTTT. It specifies CASSTTRQGTGATGELFF.

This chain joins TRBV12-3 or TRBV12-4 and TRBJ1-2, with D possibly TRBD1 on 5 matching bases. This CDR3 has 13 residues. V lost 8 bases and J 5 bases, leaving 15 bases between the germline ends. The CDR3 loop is CASFLIGGYGYTF. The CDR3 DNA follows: TGTGCCAGCTTTCTAATCGGGGGTTATGGCTACACCTTC.

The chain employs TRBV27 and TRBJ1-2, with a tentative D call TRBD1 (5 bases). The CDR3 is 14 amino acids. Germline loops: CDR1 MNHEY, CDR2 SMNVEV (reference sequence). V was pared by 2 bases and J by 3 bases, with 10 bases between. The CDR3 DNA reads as TGTGCCAGCAGTTTAATCGGGGGTGACTATGGCTACACCTTC. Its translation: CASSLIGGDYGYTF.

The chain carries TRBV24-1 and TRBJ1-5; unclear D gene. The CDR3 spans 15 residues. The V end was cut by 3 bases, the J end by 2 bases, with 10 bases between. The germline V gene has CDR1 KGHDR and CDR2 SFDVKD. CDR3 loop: CATSDATGGNQPQHF. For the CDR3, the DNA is TGTGCCACCAGTGATGCGACCGGGGGCAATCAGCCCCAGCATTTT.

CDR3 in DNA: TGTGCCAGCAGTTTAAGTAAACAGGAGCTGTTTTTT. Translating gives CASSLSKQELFF. The V gene is TRBV28, the J gene TRBJ2-2; D is undetermined. V lost 2 bases to trimming and J lost 10 bases, with 8 bases between them. The CDR3 consists of 12 residues. The germline gives CDR1 MDHEN, CDR2 SYDVKM.

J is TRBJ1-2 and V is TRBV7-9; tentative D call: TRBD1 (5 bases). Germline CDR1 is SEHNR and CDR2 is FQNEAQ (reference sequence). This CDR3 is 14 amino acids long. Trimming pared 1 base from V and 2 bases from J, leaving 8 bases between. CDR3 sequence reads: CASSLVPGNYGYTF. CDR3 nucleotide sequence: TGTGCCAGCAGCTTAGTTCCAGGGAACTATGGCTACACCTTC. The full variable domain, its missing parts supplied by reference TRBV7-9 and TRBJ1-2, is DTGVSQNPRHKITKRGQNVTFRCDPISEHNRLYWYRQTLGQGPEFLTYFQNEAQLEKSRLLSDRFSAERPKGSFSTLEIQRTEQGDSAMYLCASSLVPGNYGYTFGSGTRLTVV.

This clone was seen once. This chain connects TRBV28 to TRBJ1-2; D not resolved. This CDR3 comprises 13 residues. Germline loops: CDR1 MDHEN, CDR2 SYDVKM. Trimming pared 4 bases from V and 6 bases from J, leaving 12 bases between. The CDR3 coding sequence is TGTGCCAGCAGTTACTTATCTCCGAATGGCTACACCTTC. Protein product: CASSYLSPNGYTF.

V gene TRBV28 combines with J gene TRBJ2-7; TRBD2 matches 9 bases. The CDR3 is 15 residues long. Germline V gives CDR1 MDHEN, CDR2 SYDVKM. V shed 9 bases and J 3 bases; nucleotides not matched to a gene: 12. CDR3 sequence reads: CARNRSGSYCYEQYF. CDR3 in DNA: TGTGCCAGAAACCGTAGCGGGAGTTATTGCTACGAGCAGTACTTC.

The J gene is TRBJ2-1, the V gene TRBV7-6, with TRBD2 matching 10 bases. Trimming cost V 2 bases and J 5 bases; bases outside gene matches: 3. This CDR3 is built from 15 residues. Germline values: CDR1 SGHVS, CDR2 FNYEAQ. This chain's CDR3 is CASSLPAGGNNEQFF. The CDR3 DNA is TGTGCCAGCAGCTTACCAGCGGGGGGGAACAATGAGCAGTTCTTC.

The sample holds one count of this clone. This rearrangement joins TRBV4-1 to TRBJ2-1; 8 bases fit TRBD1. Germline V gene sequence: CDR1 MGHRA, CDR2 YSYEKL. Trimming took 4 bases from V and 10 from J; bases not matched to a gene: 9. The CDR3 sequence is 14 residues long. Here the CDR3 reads CASSRTGSGEEQFF. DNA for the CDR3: TGCGCCAGCAGCCGGACAGGGTCGGGGGAGGAGCAGTTCTTC.

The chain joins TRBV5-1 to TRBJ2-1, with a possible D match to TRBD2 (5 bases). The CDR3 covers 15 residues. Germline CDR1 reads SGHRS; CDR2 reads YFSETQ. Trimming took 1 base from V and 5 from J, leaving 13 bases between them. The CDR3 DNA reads TGCGCCAGCAGCTTGTTCTCGGGGTTAAACAATGAGCAGTTCTTC. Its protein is CASSLFSGLNNEQFF. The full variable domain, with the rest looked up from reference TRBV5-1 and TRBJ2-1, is KAGVTQTPRYLIKTRGQQVTLSCSPISGHRSVSWYQQTPGQGLQFLFEYFSETQRNKGNFPGRFSGRQFSNSRSEMNVSTLELGDSALYLCASSLFSGLNNEQFFGPGTRLTVL.

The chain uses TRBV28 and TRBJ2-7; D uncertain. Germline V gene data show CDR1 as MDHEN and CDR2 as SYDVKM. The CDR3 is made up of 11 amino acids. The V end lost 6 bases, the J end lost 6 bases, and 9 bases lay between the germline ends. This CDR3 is CASRGVGEQYF. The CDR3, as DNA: TGTGCCAGCAGGGGCGTTGGCGAGCAGTACTTC.

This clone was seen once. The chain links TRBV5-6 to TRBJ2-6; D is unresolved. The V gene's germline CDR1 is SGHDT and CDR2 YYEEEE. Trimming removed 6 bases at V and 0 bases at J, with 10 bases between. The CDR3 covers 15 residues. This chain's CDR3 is CASNYRGSGANVLTF. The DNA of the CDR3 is TGTGCCAGCAATTATCGCGGCTCTGGGGCCAACGTCCTGACTTTC.

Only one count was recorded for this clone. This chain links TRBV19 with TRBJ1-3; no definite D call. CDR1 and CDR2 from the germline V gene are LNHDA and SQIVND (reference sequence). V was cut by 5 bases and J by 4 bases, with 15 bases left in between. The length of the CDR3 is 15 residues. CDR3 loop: CASSPGAGRGNTIYF. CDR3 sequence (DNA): TGTGCCAGTAGTCCAGGTGCAGGTCGCGGAAACACCATATATTTT.

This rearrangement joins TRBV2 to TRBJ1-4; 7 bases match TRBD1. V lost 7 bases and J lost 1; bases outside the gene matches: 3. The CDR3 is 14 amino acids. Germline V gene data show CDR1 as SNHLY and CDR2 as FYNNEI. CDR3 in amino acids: CASNRDRTNEKLFF. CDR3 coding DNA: TGTGCCAGCAACCGGGACAGAACTAATGAAAAACTGTTTTTT.

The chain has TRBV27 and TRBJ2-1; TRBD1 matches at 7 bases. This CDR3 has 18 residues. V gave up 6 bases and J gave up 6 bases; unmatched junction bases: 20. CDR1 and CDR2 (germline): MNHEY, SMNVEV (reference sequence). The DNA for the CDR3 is TGTGCCAGCAGCTCGGTTTACAAAACAGGGGTGGGTCGCAATGAGCAGTTCTTC. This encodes CASSSVYKTGVGRNEQFF.

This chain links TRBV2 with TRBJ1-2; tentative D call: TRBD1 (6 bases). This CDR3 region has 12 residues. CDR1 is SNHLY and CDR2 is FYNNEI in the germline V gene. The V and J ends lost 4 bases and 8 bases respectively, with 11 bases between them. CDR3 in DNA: TGTGCCAGCAGTGTTGGGGGCAAGGGCTACACCTTC. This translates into CASSVGGKGYTF. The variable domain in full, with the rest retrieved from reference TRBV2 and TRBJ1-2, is EPEVTQTPSHQVTQMGQEVILRCVPISNHLYFYWYRQILGQKVEFLVSFYNNEISEKSEIFDDQFSVERPDGSNFTLKIRSTKLEDSAMYFCASSVGGKGYTFGSGTRLTVV.

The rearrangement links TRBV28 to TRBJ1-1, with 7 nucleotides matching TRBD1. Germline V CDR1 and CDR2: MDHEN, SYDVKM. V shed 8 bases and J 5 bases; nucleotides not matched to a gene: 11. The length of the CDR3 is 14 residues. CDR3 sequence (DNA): TGTGCCAGCGTAAACAGGGGCCGGAGGACTGAAGCTTTCTTT. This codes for CASVNRGRRTEAFF.

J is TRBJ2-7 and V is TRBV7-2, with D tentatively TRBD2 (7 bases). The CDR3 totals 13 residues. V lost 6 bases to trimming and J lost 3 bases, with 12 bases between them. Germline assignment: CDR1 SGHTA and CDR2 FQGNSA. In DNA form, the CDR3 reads TGTGCCAGCAGAGGGGGGGCCCTCTACGAGCAGTACTTC. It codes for CASRGGALYEQYF.